These 30 T cell receptor beta chains were sequenced from one sample in a study of T cell responses to AZD1222 COVID-19 vaccine (dated by TCRdb to the early 2020s). The library relied on the immunoSEQ multiplex PCR assay. Imported from immuneACCESS, the table was reduced by TCRdb to in-frame sequences with V and J called. These copies leave out some clones; in studies compared against another copy, an unresolved V gene accounts for under half, and the cause of the remainder is not known. The sample table lists 70,000 to 95,000 clones, around 92% of them with a count of one. The biggest ten clones account for less than 3.5% of the sample. Read against the paper, the sample's time point label means: baseline before first vaccination. In the paper's terms, the treatment or condition label means: meningococcal conjugate vaccine given as trial control. This specimen consisted of peripheral blood, obtained on day 0 of MenACWY control vaccination. These receptors came from an adult in good health.

This clone was detected only once. The V call is TRBV7-3, the J call TRBJ1-1, with TRBD1 identical over 7 bases. J gave up 5 bases and V 5 bases, and 8 bases lay outside the gene matches. The V gene's germline CDR1 is SGHTA and CDR2 FQGTGA. The CDR3 contains 14 residues. Here the CDR3 reads CASSAGQEGTEAFF. Written as DNA, the CDR3 is TGTGCCAGCAGCGCCGGACAGGAGGGGACTGAAGCTTTCTTT.

This clone appeared once. The genes are TRBV10-1 and TRBJ1-1; D possibly corresponds to TRBD1 (5 bases). CDR1 and CDR2 (germline): WNHNN, SYGVQD (reference sequence). V lost 0 bases and J 11 bases, leaving 10 bases between the germline ends. The CDR3 is 12 residues long. CDR3 in DNA: TGCGCCAGCAGTGAGTCGGGGGTGGCGGCTTTCTTT. Protein sequence: CASSESGVAAFF.

The chain joins TRBV7-9 to TRBJ1-2; no firm D call. CDR3 length equals 15 residues. Trimming stripped 1 base from V and 6 bases from J, with 15 bases between. Per the germline V gene, CDR1 is SEHNR and CDR2 is FQNEAQ (reference sequence). The CDR3, as DNA: TGTGCCAGCAGCTTAGTTGGTTCAGGTGAAAATGGCTACACCTTC. Protein sequence: CASSLVGSGENGYTF.

The chain carries TRBV7-2 and TRBJ1-2, with 7 positions matching TRBD1. Germline V gene sequence: CDR1 SGHTA, CDR2 FQGNSA. The CDR3 spans 15 residues. Germline trimming cut 5 bases from V and 0 bases from J; bases unmatched to any gene: 6. The DNA of the CDR3 is TGTGCCAGCAGCCCGCAGGGGGGTACTAACTATGGCTACACCTTC. This codes for CASSPQGGTNYGYTF.

V usage is TRBV6-5 and J usage is TRBJ2-3; no definite D call. CDR1 is MNHEY, CDR2 SVGAGI, per germline. The CDR3 covers 15 residues. V lost 7 bases and J 6 bases, leaving 20 bases between the germline ends. The chain's CDR3 is CASTQRVLHGDTQYF. The DNA for the CDR3 is TGTGCCAGCACCCAAAGGGTGCTTCACGGGGATACGCAGTATTTT.

V is TRBV11-2 and J is TRBJ1-4; perhaps TRBD1 as D (5 bases). There are 15 residues in the CDR3. Per the germline V gene, CDR1 is SGHAT and CDR2 is FQNNGV. V lost 2 bases, J lost 5 bases, and 12 bases lay in between. This CDR3 reads CASSLHAGVNEKLFF. The DNA for the CDR3 is TGTGCCAGCAGCTTACATGCGGGGGTGAATGAAAAACTGTTTTTT.

V is TRBV3-1 (or the pseudogene TRBV3-2) and J is TRBJ1-2; 7 bases map to TRBD1. This CDR3 region has 16 residues. The V and J ends lost 5 bases and 5 bases, in that order; junction bases with no gene match: 14. Germline V lookup: CDR1 LGHDT, CDR2 YNNKEL (reference sequence). CDR3 sequence reads: CASSDGTVIAFYGYTF. The CDR3 DNA reads as TGTGCCAGCAGCGACGGGACAGTTATTGCTTTTTATGGCTACACCTTC.

The CDR3 spells CASSQDVGSLNSPLHF. The CDR3 nucleotides read TGTGCCAGCAGCCAAGATGTAGGCAGCCTTAATTCACCCCTCCACTTT. The chain combines TRBV14 with TRBJ1-6; D uncertain. The V end was cut by 0 bases, the J end by 6 bases, with 12 bases between. This CDR3 has 16 amino acids. In germline, CDR1 is SGHDN, CDR2 FVKESK.

The chain links TRBV14 to TRBJ2-5; no definite D call. CDR1 SGHDN and CDR2 FVKESK come from the germline V gene. Trimming took 4 bases from V and 2 from J, leaving 17 bases between them. The CDR3 totals 16 residues. CDR3: CASSPSTGGNQETQYF. The CDR3 nucleotides read TGTGCCAGCAGCCCCTCCACGGGTGGGAATCAAGAGACCCAGTACTTC.

The gene calls are TRBV24-1 and TRBJ2-3; 8 bases map to TRBD2. Unmatched junction bases numbered 17, after V lost 6 bases and J lost 4 bases. The CDR3 contains 18 residues. Germline values: CDR1 KGHDR, CDR2 SFDVKD. CDR3: CATSITSGLAGSADTQYF. Written as DNA, the CDR3 is TGTGCCACCAGTATAACGTCGGGTCTAGCGGGTTCGGCAGATACGCAGTATTTT.

The rearrangement uses TRBV7-9 and TRBJ1-2; D is ambiguous. Germline V gives CDR1 SEHNR, CDR2 FQNEAQ (reference sequence). Deletions cut 5 bases from V and 3 bases from J, with 7 bases between. The CDR3 is 12 residues long. The DNA of the CDR3 is TGTGCCAGCAGCCCAACGGACTATGGCTACACCTTC. Its protein is CASSPTDYGYTF.

This clone was found once. The J gene is TRBJ2-5, the V gene TRBV11-3; no clear D gene. With 1 base removed from V and 6 bases from J, the gap between germline ends came to 12 bases. Germline V gene sequence: CDR1 SGHNT, CDR2 YENEEA. This CDR3 comprises 14 residues. This chain's CDR3 is CASSLGAERKTQYF. CDR3 bases: TGTGCCAGCAGCTTAGGGGCCGAACGAAAGACCCAGTACTTC.

The V gene is TRBV6-5, the J gene TRBJ2-1; TRBD1 agrees at 8 bases. This CDR3 is 15 amino acids long. Germline V gene lookup returns CDR1 MNHEY and CDR2 SVGAGI. V shed 4 bases and J 2 bases; nucleotides not matched to a gene: 4. Here the CDR3 reads CASSFKDRAYNEQFF. In nucleotides, the CDR3 is TGTGCCAGCAGTTTCAAGGACAGGGCCTACAATGAGCAGTTCTTC.

For this clone: The junction departs from the called germline gene at one end, perhaps through a read error. The V gene is TRBV28, the J gene TRBJ2-4, with TRBD2 matching 12 bases. CDR1 is MDHEN and CDR2 is SYDVKM in the germline V gene. The CDR3 extends over 17 amino acids. For the CDR3, the DNA is TGTGCCAGCAGTCTATGGACTAGCGGGGATTCCTTAAACATTCAGTACTTC. This encodes CASSLWTSGDSLNIQYF.

V gene TRBV27 combines with J gene TRBJ2-7, with 8 bases matching TRBD2. After removal of 5 bases from V and 2 bases from J, the junction contained 8 bases not matched to a gene. Per the germline V gene, CDR1 is MNHEY and CDR2 is SMNVEV (reference sequence). This CDR3 contains 15 residues. CDR3 nucleotide sequence: TGTGCCAGCAGTCTCGGGGGGGCCTCACCCTACGAGCAGTACTTC. Translation gives CASSLGGASPYEQYF.

This clone came up once. The chain couples TRBV4-1 to TRBJ1-2; the D gene is possibly TRBD1 (6 bases). Trimming took 4 bases from V and 6 from J, leaving 9 bases between them. The CDR3 spans 12 residues. From germline, CDR1 is MGHRA and CDR2 YSYEKL. The CDR3 DNA reads TGCGCCAGCAGCCCCGGACAGAATGGCTACACCTTC. Its translation is CASSPGQNGYTF.

This sequence joins TRBV2 and TRBJ1-5; unclear D gene. Trimming left V 2 bases short and J 0 bases short, with 26 bases between. Germline V CDR1 and CDR2: SNHLY, FYNNEI. This CDR3 has 21 amino acids. The chain's CDR3 is CASSESGIAIYRLDSNQPQHF. The CDR3 DNA reads TGTGCCAGCAGTGAAAGCGGAATAGCCATTTATAGGCTAGATAGCAATCAGCCCCAGCATTTT.

Comments on this clone: In the same sample, other DNA sequences code for this CDR3. The CDR3 coding sequence is TGCGCCAGCAGCCTGGGGACAGGGTCCTATGGCTACACCTTC. It encodes CASSLGTGSYGYTF. This chain links TRBV5-1 with TRBJ1-2; TRBD1 aligns across 9 bases. V was pared by 4 bases and J by 4 bases, with 5 bases of the junction left unmatched. This CDR3 region has 14 residues. The germline V gene encodes CDR1 SGHRS and CDR2 YFSETQ.

The chain employs TRBV28 and TRBJ1-1; D ambiguous. Germline CDR1 reads MDHEN; CDR2 reads SYDVKM. V shed 3 bases and J shed 5 bases, with 7 bases lying between them. The CDR3 length is 12 residues. This CDR3 reads CASSLGRTEAFF. CDR3 coding DNA: TGTGCCAGCAGTTTGGGGAGGACTGAAGCTTTCTTT.

J is TRBJ1-5 and V is TRBV11-2; 7 bases fit TRBD1. Germline values: CDR1 SGHAT, CDR2 FQNNGV. After removal of 5 bases from V and 3 bases from J, the junction contained 4 bases not matched to a gene. This CDR3 has 14 amino acids. The CDR3 loop is CASSQGQTNQPQHF. CDR3 nucleotides: TGTGCCAGCAGCCAGGGACAGACCAATCAGCCCCAGCATTTT.

The V and J genes are TRBV4-1 and TRBJ2-1; D ambiguous. The CDR3 is 14 residues long. Germline CDR1 is MGHRA and CDR2 is YSYEKL. V lost 0 bases, J lost 12 bases, and 15 bases lay in between. CDR3 DNA: TGCGCCAGCAGCCAAGAGGGCGAGACGTCGGGGCAGTTCTTC. It encodes CASSQEGETSGQFF.

The J gene is TRBJ1-4, the V gene TRBV3-1 (or the pseudogene TRBV3-2), with D possibly TRBD1 on 5 matching bases. Trimming removed 6 bases from V and 3 bases from J, with 11 bases in between. Per germline, CDR1 LGHDT and CDR2 YNNKEL (reference sequence). There are 14 residues in the CDR3. CDR3 nucleotides: TGTGCCAGCAGAGATACGGGGGCTAATGAAAAACTGTTTTTT. Protein sequence: CASRDTGANEKLFF.

The chain combines TRBV18 with TRBJ1-6; the D is unclear. Looked up from germline, CDR1 is KGHSH and CDR2 is LQKENI. Trimming shortened V by 3 bases and J by 6 bases, and 6 bases separated the two germline ends. The CDR3 spans 13 residues. The DNA of the CDR3 is TGTGCCAGCTCACCGACGGCTAATTCACCCCTCCACTTT. Its protein product is CASSPTANSPLHF.

V gene TRBV6-1 combines with J gene TRBJ2-3; TRBD1 aligns across 9 bases. This CDR3 has 18 residues. Germline assignment: CDR1 MNHNS and CDR2 SASEGT. The V gene end was trimmed by 0 bases and the J gene end by 2 bases; junction bases not matched to a gene: 9. The CDR3, as DNA: TGTGCCAGCAGTGAAGCTCTAGGGGGACAGGGCTCCACAGATACGCAGTATTTT. It translates to CASSEALGGQGSTDTQYF.

This sequence joins TRBV7-9 and TRBJ2-7; D unresolved. CDR3 length: 14 amino acids. Germline V gives CDR1 SEHNR, CDR2 FQNEAQ (reference sequence). V was clipped by 1 base and J by 3 bases, with 10 bases between them. The CDR3 sequence is CASSLEGVNYEQYF. The CDR3 nucleotides are TGTGCCAGCAGCTTAGAAGGTGTGAACTACGAGCAGTACTTC.

The V gene is TRBV18, the J gene TRBJ2-5; D is ambiguous. The V and J ends lost 1 base and 5 bases respectively, with 8 bases between them. Per the germline V gene, CDR1 is KGHSH and CDR2 is LQKENI. This CDR3 region has 13 residues. CDR3 coding DNA: TGTGCCAGCTCACCACATGCTTTTGAGACCCAGTACTTC. It yields the protein CASSPHAFETQYF.

This clone was counted between two and nine times. The chain joins TRBV2 to TRBJ1-2, with 7 bases lining up with TRBD1. The CDR3 has 13 residues. The V gene end was trimmed by 4 bases and the J gene end by 2 bases; junction bases not matched to a gene: 1. Germline V gene lookup returns CDR1 SNHLY and CDR2 FYNNEI. The CDR3: CASSVQGNYGYTF. DNA for the CDR3: TGTGCCAGCAGTGTACAGGGGAACTATGGCTACACCTTC.

The chain carries TRBV27 and TRBJ1-6; 9 bases are shared with TRBD1. The CDR3 spans 15 residues. Trimming cost V 9 bases and J 11 bases; bases outside gene matches: 14. CDR1 is MNHEY, CDR2 SMNVEV, per germline (reference sequence). DNA of the CDR3: TGTGCCAGTGAAAGGACCGGGACAGGGAGGACACCCCTCCACTTT. It codes for CASERTGTGRTPLHF.

V and J are TRBV12-3 or TRBV12-4 and TRBJ1-2; maybe TRBD1 (5 bases). The CDR3 sequence is 13 residues long. V was trimmed by 3 bases and J by 8 bases, leaving 13 bases between them. The CDR3: CASSFWGGGGYTF. CDR3 bases: TGTGCCAGCAGTTTCTGGGGGGGTGGAGGCTACACCTTC.

This chain connects TRBV3-1 (or the pseudogene TRBV3-2) to TRBJ1-5; D gene ambiguous. V lost 3 bases and J 7 bases, leaving 10 bases between the germline ends. The germline V gene encodes CDR1 LGHDT and CDR2 YNNKEL (reference sequence). CDR3 size: 13 residues. This chain's CDR3 is CASSQARAQPQHF. As DNA, the CDR3 is TGTGCCAGCAGCCAGGCTAGGGCCCAGCCCCAGCATTTT.